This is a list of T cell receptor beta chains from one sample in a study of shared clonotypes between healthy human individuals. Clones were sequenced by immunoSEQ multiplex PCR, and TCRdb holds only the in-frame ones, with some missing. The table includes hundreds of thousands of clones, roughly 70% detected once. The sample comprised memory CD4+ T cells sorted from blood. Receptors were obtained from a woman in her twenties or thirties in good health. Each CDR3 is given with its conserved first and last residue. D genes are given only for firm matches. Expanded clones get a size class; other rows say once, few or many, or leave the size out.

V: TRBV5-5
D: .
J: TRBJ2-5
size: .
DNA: TGTGCCAGCAGCTTTGGACCGGGCCTAGAGACCCAGTACTTC
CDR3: CASSFGPGLETQYF

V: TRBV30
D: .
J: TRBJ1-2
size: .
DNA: TGTGCGATTAAGACAGCCTATGGCTACACCTTC
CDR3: CAIKTAYGYTF

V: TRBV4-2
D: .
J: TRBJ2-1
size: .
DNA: TGTGCCAGCAGCCCACTAGACACTTACTACAATGAGCAGTTCTTC
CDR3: CASSPLDTYYNEQFF

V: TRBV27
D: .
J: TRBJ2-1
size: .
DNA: TGTGCCAGCAGCCCCGGGACGCCCACCTACAATGAGCAGTTCTTC
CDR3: CASSPGTPTYNEQFF

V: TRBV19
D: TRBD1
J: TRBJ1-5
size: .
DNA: TGTGCCAGTAGGAGAGGGGGCGATCAGCCCCAGCATTTT
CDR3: CASRRGGDQPQHF

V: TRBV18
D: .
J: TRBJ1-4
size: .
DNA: TGTGCCAGCTCACCGGGTTCAACTAATGAAAAACTGTTTTTT
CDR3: CASSPGSTNEKLFF

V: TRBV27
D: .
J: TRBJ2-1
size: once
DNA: TGTGCCAGCAGTCCCCGGCCGGATACCTACAATGAGCAGTTCTTC
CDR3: CASSPRPDTYNEQFF

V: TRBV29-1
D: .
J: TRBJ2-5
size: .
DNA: TGCAGCGTAACGGGACAAATCCAAGAGACCCAGTACTTC
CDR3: CSVTGQIQETQYF

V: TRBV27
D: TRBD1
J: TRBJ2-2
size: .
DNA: TGTGCCAGCATACGACAGGGCACCGGGGAGCTGTTTTTT
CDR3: CASIRQGTGELFF

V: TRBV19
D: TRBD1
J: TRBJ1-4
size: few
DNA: TGTGCCAGTACCCCGGGACAGAGTGAAAAACTGTTTTTT
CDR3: CASTPGQSEKLFF

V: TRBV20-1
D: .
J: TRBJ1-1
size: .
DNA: TGCAGTGCAAACAGGGTCCCTGAAGCTTTCTTT
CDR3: CSANRVPEAFF

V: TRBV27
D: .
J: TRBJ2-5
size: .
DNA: TGTGCCAGCAGTTTCGGTCTGTCAGGGGTAGGAGAGACCCAGTACTTC
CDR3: CASSFGLSGVGETQYF

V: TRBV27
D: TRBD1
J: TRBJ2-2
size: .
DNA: TGTGCCAGCAGTGCCGGACAGGGGGCGGGCACCGGGGAGCTGTTTTTT
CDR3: CASSAGQGAGTGELFF

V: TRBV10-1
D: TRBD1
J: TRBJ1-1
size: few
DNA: TGCGCCAGCAGGGCGACAGGGGTCGGTGAAGCTTTCTTT
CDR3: CASRATGVGEAFF

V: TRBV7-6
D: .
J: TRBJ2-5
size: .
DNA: TGTGCCAGCAGTCGACAGCTTGAGACCCAGTACTTC
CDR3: CASSRQLETQYF

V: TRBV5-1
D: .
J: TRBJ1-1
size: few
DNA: TGCGCCAGCAGCCCCGTTCCGGGACTCACTGAAGCTTTCTTT
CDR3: CASSPVPGLTEAFF

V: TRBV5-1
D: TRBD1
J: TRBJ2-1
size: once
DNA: TGCGCCAGCAGCCCAGGGGACAGGGACTACAATGAGCAGTTCTTC
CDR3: CASSPGDRDYNEQFF

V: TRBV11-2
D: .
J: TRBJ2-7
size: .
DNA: TGTGCCAGCAGCTTGGGCGGCTCCTACGAGCAGTACTTC
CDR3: CASSLGGSYEQYF

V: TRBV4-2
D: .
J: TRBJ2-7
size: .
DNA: TGTGCCAGCAGCCAAGGACAGGTTAGGTACGAGCAGTACTTC
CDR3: CASSQGQVRYEQYF

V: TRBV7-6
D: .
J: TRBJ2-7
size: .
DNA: TGTGCCAGCAGCGCGAGGGGTCCTGGTTCCTACGAGCAGTACTTC
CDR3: CASSARGPGSYEQYF

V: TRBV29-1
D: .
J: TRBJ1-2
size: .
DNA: TGCAGCGTTGCGTCTGTCGGGGCGGACTATGGCTACACCTTC
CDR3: CSVASVGADYGYTF

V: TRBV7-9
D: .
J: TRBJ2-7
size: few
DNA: TGTGCCAGCAGCTTAGGGACAGCACTTACCTACGAGCAGTACTTC
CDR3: CASSLGTALTYEQYF

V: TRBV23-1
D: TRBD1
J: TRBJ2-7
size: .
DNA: TGCGCCAGCAGTCAAGGAAGTGGGACAGGGGACACCTACGAGCAGTACTTC
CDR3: CASSQGSGTGDTYEQYF

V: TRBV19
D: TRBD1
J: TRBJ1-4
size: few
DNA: TGTGCCAGTAGGGTTGCCGGGACAGGGACTAATGAAAAACTGTTTTTT
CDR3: CASRVAGTGTNEKLFF

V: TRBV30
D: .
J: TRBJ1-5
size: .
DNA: TGTGCCTGTGGGCACAGCGACAATCAGCCCCAGCATTTT
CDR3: CACGHSDNQPQHF